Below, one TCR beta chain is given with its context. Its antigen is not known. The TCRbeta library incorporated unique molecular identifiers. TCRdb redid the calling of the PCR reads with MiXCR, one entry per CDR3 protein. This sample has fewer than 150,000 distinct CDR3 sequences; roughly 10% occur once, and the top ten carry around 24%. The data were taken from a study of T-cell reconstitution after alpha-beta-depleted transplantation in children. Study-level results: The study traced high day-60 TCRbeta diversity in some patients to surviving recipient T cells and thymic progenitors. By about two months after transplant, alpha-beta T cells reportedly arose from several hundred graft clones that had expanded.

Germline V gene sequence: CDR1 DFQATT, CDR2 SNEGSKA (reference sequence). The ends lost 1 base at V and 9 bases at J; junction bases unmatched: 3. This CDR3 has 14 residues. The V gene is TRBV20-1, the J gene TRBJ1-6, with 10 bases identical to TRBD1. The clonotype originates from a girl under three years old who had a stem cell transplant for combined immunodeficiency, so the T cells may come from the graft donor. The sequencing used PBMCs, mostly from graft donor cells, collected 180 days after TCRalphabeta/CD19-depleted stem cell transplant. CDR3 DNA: TGCAGTGCTAGAGTTGGGACAGGGGTTTCACCCCTCCACTTT. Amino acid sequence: CSARVGTGVSPLHF.